Below are 17 T cell receptor beta chains sequenced from a single sample in a study of T cells expressing NK-cell markers. Reanalyzing the 5' RACE reads, TCRdb keeps one entry per CDR3 protein, without DNA. This sample's clone table lists 200,000 to 300,000 distinct CDR3 sequences. Specimen: blood T cells: a sorted CD56 or NKG2C T cell subset, CD4+ or CD8+ T cells, or bulk PBMC T cells (not recorded which). The receptors stem from a man aged 18 to 30 in good health.

The chain carries TRBV23-1 and TRBJ2-1. TRBV23-1 is placed among ORFs of uncertain function. The CDR3 runs 15 residues. CDR3 sequence reads: CASTSPTANDGEQFF.

V and J are TRBV7-8 and TRBJ2-2; lacking DNA, the TRBD1 call made by TCRdb goes unchecked. This CDR3 is 14 amino acids long. Germline V gene data show CDR1 as SGHVS and CDR2 as FQNEAQ. CDR3 in amino acids: CASSRMGPTGELFF.

The chain joins TRBV20-1 to TRBJ2-3; TCRdb designates TRBD2, a call that cannot be tested without DNA. The CDR3 totals 14 residues. CDR1 DFQATT and CDR2 SNEGSKA come from the germline V gene (reference sequence). The CDR3 here is CSASLARNTDTQYF.

The rearrangement joins TRBV29-1 to TRBJ2-7; TCRdb's D call, TRBD2, is unchecked because there is no DNA. This CDR3 spans 14 amino acids. Germline loops: CDR1 SQVTM, CDR2 ANQGSEA. CDR3: CSAGGLADNYEQYF.

This chain connects TRBV12-3 or TRBV12-4 to TRBJ2-1. The CDR3 covers 11 residues. This CDR3 is CASSFGLGQFF.

The chain uses TRBV10-1 and TRBJ2-1; lacking DNA, the TRBD1 call made by TCRdb goes unchecked. The germline CDR1 and CDR2 sequences are WNHNN and SYGVQD (reference sequence). The CDR3 has 13 residues. CDR3 region: CASSPTGPLEQFF.

The rearrangement joins TRBV2 to TRBJ2-3; TCRdb indicates TRBD2, and absent DNA this call remains unverified. The CDR3 has 15 residues. The germline CDR1 and CDR2 sequences are SNHLY and FYNNEI. CDR3 amino acids: CASSAREVSTDTQYF.

The V and J genes are TRBV25-1 and TRBJ2-1; TCRdb proposes TRBD2, but this gene call is untestable without DNA. The CDR3 covers 12 residues. Per the germline V gene, CDR1 is MGHDK and CDR2 is SYGVNS. This CDR3 is CASSVGRNEQFF.

The gene calls are TRBV3-1 and TRBJ2-5; TCRdb returns TRBD1, unconfirmable since there is no DNA. Per germline, CDR1 LGHDT and CDR2 YNNKEL (reference sequence). The length of the CDR3 is 16 residues. CDR3 in amino acids: CASSHDYPRERETQYF.

The chain joins TRBV30 to TRBJ1-3. The length of the CDR3 is 14 residues. The V gene's germline CDR1 is GTSNPN and CDR2 SVGIG (reference sequence). This chain's CDR3 is CAWSVSRNGNTIYF.

This sequence joins TRBV12-3 or TRBV12-4 and TRBJ2-1; TCRdb selects TRBD2, and the lack of DNA leaves this call unchecked. The CDR3 has 17 amino acids. CDR3 loop: CASSFQGSSGRANEQFF.

The chain has TRBV7-3 and TRBJ2-6; the D call of TRBD2 rests on TCRdb alone, since no DNA is present to check it. Per the germline V gene, CDR1 is SGHTA and CDR2 is FQGTGA. This CDR3 contains 17 residues. This CDR3 is CASSQDGLSSGANVLTF.

This chain uses TRBV4-2 with TRBJ1-3. The CDR3 totals 16 residues. Germline V gene sequence: CDR1 LGHNA, CDR2 YNFKEQ. CDR3 sequence: CASSQDRLTSGNTIYF.

The chain uses TRBV27 and TRBJ2-6. The CDR3 length is 15 residues. From germline, CDR1 is MNHEY and CDR2 SMNVEV (reference sequence). This CDR3 is CASTAQGTGANVLTF.

The gene calls are TRBV3-1 and TRBJ2-3; TCRdb proposes TRBD2, but this gene call is untestable without DNA. Germline V gives CDR1 LGHDT, CDR2 YNNKEL (reference sequence). The CDR3 extends over 15 amino acids. CDR3 protein: CASNPGGRVADTQYF.

This chain links TRBV12-3 or TRBV12-4 with TRBJ1-4. CDR3 length: 13 residues. The CDR3 sequence is CASSFGQREKLFF.

The chain employs TRBV5-4 and TRBJ2-3; TCRdb lists TRBD2, though no DNA is available to test this call. Germline-derived CDR1 and CDR2 are SGHNT and YYREEE (reference sequence). CDR3 length equals 16 residues. The CDR3 here is CASSLASGPRTDTQYF.